The 31 T cell receptor beta chains in this list originate from one sample, sequenced in a study of CD8+ T cells in alopecia areata. Following extraction, RNA underwent reverse transcription to cDNA, which served as the sequencing template. The repertoire was sequenced with immunoSEQ multiplex PCR; TCRdb's copy has only in-frame clones and lacks some. The sample includes about 12,000 clones, approximately 53% seen only once; the top ten take 10% to 15%. Sampling of alopecia areata patients yielded lesional scalp punch biopsies as well as peripheral blood. Sequences were obtained from skin. The receptors stem from a human donor with alopecia areata.

The genes are TRBV6-1 and TRBJ2-5; D not resolved. The CDR3 runs 14 residues. Germline assignment: CDR1 MNHNS and CDR2 SASEGT. Deletions cut 3 bases from V and 10 bases from J, with 18 bases between. The CDR3 coding sequence is TGTGCCAGCAGTGACATCCCCGACCAGAGTAGCCAGTACTTC. As protein: CASSDIPDQSSQYF.

The rearrangement links TRBV7-2 to TRBJ2-7; 10 positions agree with TRBD2. V dropped 3 bases and J dropped 0; count of bases not matched to a gene: 5. This CDR3 region has 16 residues. The germline gives CDR1 SGHTA, CDR2 FQGNSA. The CDR3 loop is CASSFRSGRSSYEQYF. The CDR3 DNA reads TGTGCCAGCAGCTTCCGTAGCGGGAGGAGCTCCTACGAGCAGTACTTC.

This clone was observed a few times. The CDR3 region is CASSLAGMNTGELFF. The DNA for the CDR3 is TGTGCCAGCAGCTTAGCCGGGATGAACACCGGGGAGCTGTTTTTT. The genes are TRBV5-4 and TRBJ2-2; D is perhaps TRBD2 (5 bases). Germline CDR1 SGHNT, CDR2 YYREEE (reference sequence). V was trimmed by 2 bases and J by 1 base, leaving 9 bases between them. The CDR3 consists of 15 residues. The complete variable domain, with remaining parts taken from reference TRBV5-4 and TRBJ2-2, reads ETGVTQSPTHLIKTRGQQVTLRCSSQSGHNTVSWYQQALGQGPQFIFQYYREEENGRGNFPPRFSGLQFPNYSSELNVNALELDDSALYLCASSLAGMNTGELFFGEGSRLTVL.

The chain uses TRBV7-2 and TRBJ2-5, with D unresolved. The germline CDR1 and CDR2 sequences are SGHTA and FQGNSA. V dropped 1 base and J dropped 5 bases, with 11 bases sitting between them. This CDR3 is built from 14 residues. The CDR3 sequence: CASSLDLRAETQYF. The CDR3 bases are TGTGCCAGCAGCTTAGATCTTAGGGCGGAGACCCAGTACTTC.

The chain recombines TRBV29-1 with TRBJ1-2; TRBD1 aligns across 10 bases. CDR1 is SQVTM and CDR2 is ANQGSEA in the germline V gene. This CDR3 spans 13 amino acids. The V and J ends lost 7 bases and 2 bases, in that order; junction bases with no gene match: 4. The CDR3 sequence: CSGTGGNNYGYTF. DNA for the CDR3: TGCAGCGGGACAGGGGGTAACAACTATGGCTACACCTTC.

CDR3 loop: CASSQRDYFYEQYF. The CDR3 nucleotides are TGTGCCAGCAGCCAACGGGACTACTTCTACGAGCAGTACTTC. This chain joins TRBV14 and TRBJ2-7, with 7 bases that match TRBD2. Germline V gives CDR1 SGHDN, CDR2 FVKESK. Unmatched junction bases numbered 4, after V lost 2 bases and J lost 3 bases. The CDR3 loop spans 14 amino acids.

CDR3 DNA: TGTGCCTGCCCCTCAAAGCGGCTTGGGTCCGGGGAGCTGTTTTTT. Its protein product is CACPSKRLGSGELFF. The chain links TRBV30 to TRBJ2-2; D perhaps matches TRBD2 (5 bases). The CDR3 length is 15 residues. The germline V gene encodes CDR1 GTSNPN and CDR2 SVGIG (reference sequence). V lost 6 bases, J lost 6 bases, and 20 bases lay in between.

This sequence joins TRBV15 and TRBJ2-1; TRBD1 agrees at 9 bases. V was clipped by 0 bases and J by 8 bases; unmatched bases: 11. From germline, CDR1 is LNHNV and CDR2 YYDKDF (reference sequence). The CDR3 is 17 amino acids. CDR3 sequence reads: CATSRDSLGQGPDEQFF. In DNA, the CDR3 is TGTGCCACCAGCAGAGATAGTTTGGGACAGGGACCCGATGAGCAGTTCTTC. Full variable domain (missing parts from reference TRBV15 and TRBJ2-1): DAMVIQNPRYQVTQFGKPVTLSCSQTLNHNVMYWYQQKSSQAPKLLFHYYDKDFNNEADTPDNFQSRRPNTSFCFLDIRSPGLGDTAMYLCATSRDSLGQGPDEQFFGPGTRLTVL.

The rearrangement joins TRBV5-1 to TRBJ2-2, with D perhaps matching TRBD2 (5 bases). Germline V gene sequence: CDR1 SGHRS, CDR2 YFSETQ. Trimming stripped 3 bases from V and 1 base from J, with 10 bases between. The length of the CDR3 is 15 residues. The CDR3 loop reads CASSSDAGNTGELFF. CDR3 DNA sequence: TGCGCCAGCAGCTCGGACGCGGGGAACACCGGGGAGCTGTTTTTT.

V is TRBV7-2 and J is TRBJ1-1; D call uncertain. CDR3 length: 12 residues. Germline assignment: CDR1 SGHTA and CDR2 FQGNSA. Trimming cost V 2 bases and J 7 bases, with 8 bases left between them. The CDR3 DNA reads TGTGCCAGCAGCTTATCTGAATATGAAGCTTTCTTT. Protein sequence: CASSLSEYEAFF.

This clone was seen a few times. The genes are TRBV27 and TRBJ1-4, with 7 bases fitting TRBD1. This CDR3 is built from 12 residues. The V segment lost 5 bases and the J segment 14 bases; nucleotides outside the gene matches: 8. Germline values: CDR1 MNHEY, CDR2 SMNVEV (reference sequence). The CDR3 reads CASSPPEGQLFF. The CDR3 bases are TGTGCCAGCAGTCCTCCTGAGGGACAGCTGTTTTTT.

This clone was recorded only once. This chain uses TRBV6-6 with TRBJ2-7, with D perhaps TRBD2 (6 bases). The CDR3 totals 13 residues. The V end was cut by 8 bases, the J end by 4 bases, with 15 bases between. The germline CDR1 and CDR2 sequences are MNHNY and SVGAGI (reference sequence). CDR3 bases: TGTGCCAGCGTCTCTAGCGAGGCGTACGAGCAGTACTTC. This encodes CASVSSEAYEQYF.

This clone was seen a few times. The chain carries TRBV27 and TRBJ2-7; 9 nucleotides align to TRBD1. The V segment lost 7 bases and the J segment 3 bases; nucleotides outside the gene matches: 4. Germline V lookup: CDR1 MNHEY, CDR2 SMNVEV (reference sequence). The CDR3 is 13 residues long. The CDR3 sequence is CASMTGGNYEQYF. The CDR3 region has the DNA TGTGCCAGCATGACAGGGGGGAACTACGAGCAGTACTTC.

The chain joins TRBV5-6 to TRBJ2-7; no clear D. Germline V gene sequence: CDR1 SGHDT, CDR2 YYEEEE. This CDR3 has 11 amino acids. V lost 0 bases and J lost 6, with 4 bases in between. CDR3 sequence: CASSLAVEQYF. The CDR3, as DNA: TGTGCCAGCAGCTTGGCGGTCGAGCAGTACTTC. Combining the CDR3 with reference TRBV5-6 and TRBJ2-7 gives the whole variable domain DAGVTQSPTHLIKTRGQQVTLRCSPKSGHDTVSWYQQALGQGPQFIFQYYEEEERQRGNFPDRFSGHQFPNYSSELNVNALLLGDSALYLCASSLAVEQYFGPGTRLTVT.

This clone was recorded a few times. The rearrangement uses TRBV6-1 and TRBJ2-2; a possible D gene is TRBD2 (6 bases). Trimming stripped 6 bases from V and 4 bases from J, with 15 bases between. The CDR3 has 15 residues. Germline assignment: CDR1 MNHNS and CDR2 SASEGT. The CDR3 region is CASSRLREATGELFF. The CDR3 DNA reads as TGTGCCAGCAGCCGCCTAAGGGAGGCCACCGGGGAGCTGTTTTTT.

A note on this clone: A read error may produce the germline difference seen at one junction end. The chain is built from TRBV7-9 and TRBJ2-7, with 8 bases fitting TRBD1. This CDR3 region has 12 residues. CDR1 is SEHNR, CDR2 FQNEAQ, per germline (reference sequence). CDR3 nucleotides: TGTGCCAGCAGCCGACTTACGGGACAGGCGCACTTC. It codes for CASSRLTGQAHF.

This clone was found a few times. The chain recombines TRBV27 with TRBJ2-5, with D perhaps TRBD2 (5 bases). The CDR3 spans 13 residues. Trimming pared 8 bases from V and 2 bases from J, leaving 12 bases between. Germline V CDR1 and CDR2: MNHEY, SMNVEV (reference sequence). This CDR3 reads CASASGGQETQYF. The DNA of the CDR3 is TGTGCCAGCGCCTCCGGCGGGCAAGAGACCCAGTACTTC.

V is TRBV27 and J is TRBJ2-7; D may be TRBD1 (6 bases). The CDR3 sequence is 13 residues long. Germline CDR1 is MNHEY and CDR2 is SMNVEV (reference sequence). Between the trimmed V and J ends, which lost 3 bases and 2 bases, there was a span of 8 bases. CDR3 loop: CASSFNRAYEQYF. DNA for the CDR3: TGTGCCAGCAGTTTTAACAGGGCCTACGAGCAGTACTTC.

The V and J genes are TRBV19 and TRBJ1-1; 9 positions agree with TRBD1. Germline values: CDR1 LNHDA, CDR2 SQIVND (reference sequence). The junction had 8 bases not matched to a gene; V was cut back by 5 bases and J by 7 bases. This CDR3 has 14 amino acids. Written as DNA, the CDR3 is TGTGCCAGTAGTGGGAGGACAGGGGCATATGAAGCTTTCTTT. Translation: CASSGRTGAYEAFF. Combining the CDR3 with reference TRBV19 and TRBJ1-1 gives the whole variable domain DGGITQSPKYLFRKEGQNVTLSCEQNLNHDAMYWYRQDPGQGLRLIYYSQIVNDFQKGDIAEGYSVSREKKESFPLTVTSAQKNPTAFYLCASSGRTGAYEAFFGQGTRLTVV.

V and J are TRBV25-1 and TRBJ1-4; D unclear. Per germline, CDR1 MGHDK and CDR2 SYGVNS. The ends were cut back, 1 base at V and 8 bases at J, with 14 bases in the middle. CDR3 length: 15 amino acids. The CDR3 bases are TGTGCCAGCAGTGAATGGGGAGGGTTAGAGGAAAAACTGTTTTTT. It encodes CASSEWGGLEEKLFF.

The chain combines TRBV30 with TRBJ2-3; the match to TRBD2 covers 9 bases. The CDR3 covers 15 residues. Germline V gene data show CDR1 as GTSNPN and CDR2 as SVGIG (reference sequence). V shed 3 bases, J shed 6 bases, and the junction held 10 bases outside the gene matches. CDR3 in amino acids: CAWSGLAGHRDTQYF. CDR3 DNA: TGTGCCTGGAGCGGCCTAGCGGGGCACCGTGATACGCAGTATTTT. The complete variable domain, with remaining parts taken from reference TRBV30 and TRBJ2-3, reads SQTIHQWPATLVQPVGSPLSLECTVEGTSNPNLYWYRQAAGRGLQLLFYSVGIGQISSEVPQNLSASRPQDRQFILSSKKLLLSDSGFYLCAWSGLAGHRDTQYFGPGTRLTVL.

The V gene is TRBV13, the J gene TRBJ1-1; TRBD1 might be the D (6 bases). The germline V gene encodes CDR1 PRHDT and CDR2 FYEKMQ (reference sequence). V was pared by 2 bases and J by 7 bases, with 20 bases between. This CDR3 has 16 amino acids. CDR3 nucleotide sequence: TGTGCCAGCAGCTTAACCCCCCGGGCCAGGGGAGGTGAAGCTTTCTTT. Encoded protein: CASSLTPRARGGEAFF.

The CDR3 DNA sequence: TGCGCCAGCAGCTCGAGGTATTTAGCGGGATCAATCATGGATACGCAGTATTTT. Protein: CASSSRYLAGSIMDTQYF. This chain links TRBV5-1 with TRBJ2-3, with 8 bases identical to TRBD2. Germline CDR1 is SGHRS and CDR2 is YFSETQ. The CDR3 is 18 residues long. Trimming took 3 bases from V and 6 from J; bases not matched to a gene: 18.

This clone was counted between two and nine times. The chain employs TRBV7-2 and TRBJ2-3; D remains ambiguous. Between the trimmed V and J ends, which lost 3 bases and 5 bases, there was a span of 9 bases. The CDR3 extends over 13 amino acids. Germline V CDR1 and CDR2: SGHTA, FQGNSA. CDR3 protein: CASSFRIGDTQYF. The CDR3 DNA follows: TGTGCCAGCAGCTTCCGGATTGGAGATACGCAGTATTTT.

V is TRBV5-1 and J is TRBJ2-3, with D perhaps being TRBD1 or TRBD2 (5 bases each). CDR1 and CDR2 from the germline V gene are SGHRS and YFSETQ. This CDR3 is built from 14 residues. V was shortened by 6 bases and J by 2 bases, with 13 bases between the two germline ends. CDR3 DNA: TGCGCCAGCACTCAGGGAGATTCCACAGATACGCAGTATTTT. Encoded protein: CASTQGDSTDTQYF.

This chain's CDR3 is CASSQPFTSGTALREQYF. As DNA, the CDR3 is TGCGCCAGCAGCCAACCCTTTACCTCCGGGACGGCCTTACGAGAGCAGTACTTC. The J gene is TRBJ2-7, the V gene TRBV4-1; D is perhaps TRBD1 or TRBD2 (5 bases each). This CDR3 is built from 18 residues. V gave up 2 bases and J gave up 7 bases, with 27 bases separating them. Per germline, CDR1 MGHRA and CDR2 YSYEKL.

This clone was observed once. The chain combines TRBV5-1 with TRBJ2-1, with 8 positions matching TRBD2. The CDR3 is 15 amino acids. From germline, CDR1 is SGHRS and CDR2 YFSETQ. After removal of 2 bases from V and 6 bases from J, the junction contained 7 bases not matched to a gene. The CDR3 DNA reads as TGCGCCAGCAGCTTCATTAGCGGGGTTGGCAATGAGCAGTTCTTC. Its translation: CASSFISGVGNEQFF.

The chain uses TRBV7-2 and TRBJ2-7; 10 positions match TRBD1. V shed 4 bases, J shed 0 bases, and the junction held 12 bases outside the gene matches. The CDR3 sequence is 18 residues long. CDR1 is SGHTA and CDR2 is FQGNSA in the germline V gene. Here the CDR3 DNA reads TGTGCCAGCAGCTCCGGGACAGGGGTCTTCCAGCCCTCCTACGAGCAGTACTTC. It encodes CASSSGTGVFQPSYEQYF.

This rearrangement joins TRBV7-2 to TRBJ2-3, with D perhaps TRBD2 (6 bases). V was pared by 2 bases and J by 2 bases, with 14 bases between. The CDR3 has 16 residues. CDR1 is SGHTA, CDR2 FQGNSA, per germline. The CDR3 loop is CASSLFGDSSTDTQYF. The CDR3 DNA reads as TGTGCCAGCAGCTTATTCGGGGACTCATCCACAGATACGCAGTATTTT.

CDR3 region: CASSSTGFVQDEQYF. As DNA, the CDR3 is TGTGCCAGTAGTTCCACAGGGTTTGTACAGGACGAGCAGTACTTC. The chain couples TRBV19 to TRBJ2-7; D perhaps matches TRBD1 (6 bases). This CDR3 has 15 amino acids. Germline-derived CDR1 and CDR2 are LNHDA and SQIVND (reference sequence). The V gene lost 5 bases and the J gene lost 5 bases, with 19 bases spanning the gap.

The rearrangement links TRBV7-9 to TRBJ1-1; D ambiguous. The V end was cut by 2 bases, the J end by 8 bases, with 15 bases between. Looked up from germline, CDR1 is SEHNR and CDR2 is FQNEAQ (reference sequence). CDR3 length equals 14 residues. The CDR3 reads CASSLRSLQGEAFF. CDR3 nucleotides: TGTGCCAGCAGCTTACGGAGCCTACAAGGAGAAGCTTTCTTT.